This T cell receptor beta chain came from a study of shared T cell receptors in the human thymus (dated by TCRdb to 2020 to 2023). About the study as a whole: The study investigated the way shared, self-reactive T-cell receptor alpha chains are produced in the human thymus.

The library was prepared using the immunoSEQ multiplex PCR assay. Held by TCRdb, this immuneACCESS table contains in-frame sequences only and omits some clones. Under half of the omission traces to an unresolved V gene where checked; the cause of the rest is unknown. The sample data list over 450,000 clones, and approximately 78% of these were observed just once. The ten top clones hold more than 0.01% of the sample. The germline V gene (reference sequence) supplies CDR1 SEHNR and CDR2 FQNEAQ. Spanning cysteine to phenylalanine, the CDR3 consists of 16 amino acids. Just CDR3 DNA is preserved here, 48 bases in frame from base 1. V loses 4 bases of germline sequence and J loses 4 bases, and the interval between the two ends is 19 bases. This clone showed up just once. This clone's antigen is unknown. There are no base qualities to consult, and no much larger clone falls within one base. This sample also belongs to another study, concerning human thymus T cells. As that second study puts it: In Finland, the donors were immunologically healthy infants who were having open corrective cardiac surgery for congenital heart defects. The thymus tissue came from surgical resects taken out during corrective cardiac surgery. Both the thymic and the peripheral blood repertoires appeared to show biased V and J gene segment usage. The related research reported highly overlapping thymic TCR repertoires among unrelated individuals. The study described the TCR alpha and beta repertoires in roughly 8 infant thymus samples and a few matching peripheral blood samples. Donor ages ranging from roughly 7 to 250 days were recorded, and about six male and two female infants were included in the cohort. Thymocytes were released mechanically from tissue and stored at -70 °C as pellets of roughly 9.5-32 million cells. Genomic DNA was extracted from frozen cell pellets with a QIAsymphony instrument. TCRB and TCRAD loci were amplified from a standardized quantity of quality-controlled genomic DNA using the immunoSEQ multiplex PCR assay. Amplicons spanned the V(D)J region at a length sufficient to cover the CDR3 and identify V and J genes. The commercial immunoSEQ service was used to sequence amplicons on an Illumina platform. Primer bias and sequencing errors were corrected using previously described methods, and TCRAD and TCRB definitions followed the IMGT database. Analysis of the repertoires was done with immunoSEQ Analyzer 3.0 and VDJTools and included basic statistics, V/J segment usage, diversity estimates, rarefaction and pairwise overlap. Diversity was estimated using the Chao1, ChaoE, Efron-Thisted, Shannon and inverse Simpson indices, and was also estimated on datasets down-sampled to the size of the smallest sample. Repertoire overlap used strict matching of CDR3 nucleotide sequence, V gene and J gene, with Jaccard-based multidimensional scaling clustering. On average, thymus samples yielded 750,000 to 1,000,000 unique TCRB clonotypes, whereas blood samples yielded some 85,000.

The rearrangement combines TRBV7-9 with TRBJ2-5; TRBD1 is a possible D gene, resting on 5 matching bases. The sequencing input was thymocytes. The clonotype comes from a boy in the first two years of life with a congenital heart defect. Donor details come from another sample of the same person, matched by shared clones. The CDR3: CASSSSRQPPRETQYF. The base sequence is TGTGCCAGCAGCTCCAGCCGACAGCCTCCGAGAGAGACCCAGTACTTC.